Below, 2 T cell receptor beta chains from the same sample are listed, as sequenced in a study of shared clonotypes between healthy human individuals. Profiled with immunoSEQ multiplex PCR; TCRdb holds only in-frame clones, not every one. The table shows about half a million clones, with more than 65% occurring only once. Sequencing was done on a sample of PBMCs. These receptors were obtained from a woman aged 40-49 years in good health. Some clones in this sample may be carry-over from other donors' samples.

The chain uses TRBV6-5 and TRBJ1-1; TRBD1 aligns across 9 bases. The CDR3 is made up of 15 amino acids. Looked up from germline, CDR1 is MNHEY and CDR2 is SVGAGI. Trimming cost V 8 bases and J 0 bases; bases outside gene matches: 7. In nucleotides, the CDR3 is TGTGCCAGCTCGGACGGGACAGGGTTGAACACTGAAGCTTTCTTT. It is translated as CASSDGTGLNTEAFF.

This rearrangement joins TRBV14 to TRBJ1-2; tentative D call: TRBD1 (6 bases). Looked up from germline, CDR1 is SGHDN and CDR2 is FVKESK. V was shortened by 2 bases and J by 5 bases, with 12 bases between the two germline ends. This CDR3 region has 14 residues. Here the CDR3 reads CASSQSRGWYGYTF. Written as DNA, the CDR3 is TGTGCCAGCAGCCAAAGCAGGGGCTGGTATGGCTACACCTTC.